The next 32 T cell receptor beta chains were all read from a single sample in a study of blood T cells in healthy people across ages (dated by TCRdb to 2015 to 2017). The library was produced with 5' RACE. TCRdb lists the instrument as Illumina HiSeq 2500. A second PCR of about 6 to 11 cycles was performed with a sample-barcoded 5' primer and a J-beta primer mix. In-frame beta chains were kept once TCRdb had trimmed the public reads at Q25 with fastp and called clones with MiXCR. CDR3 protein sequences are deduplicated, and each keeps its most common genes and DNA. Recorded for this sample are fewer than 600,000 distinct CDR3 sequences; about 27% of them occurred a single time. Of the sample, 3% to 4% falls within the top ten clones. These same records also appear under a second study, on T cells of mothers and their children.

Sequenced sample: blood. The origin of the receptors is a boy aged 2-15 years in good health.

The rearrangement joins TRBV5-1 to TRBJ2-5; maybe TRBD1 (6 bases). The length of the CDR3 is 14 residues. CDR1 and CDR2 from the germline V gene are SGHRS and YFSETQ. The V gene lost 3 bases and the J gene lost 5 bases, with 14 bases spanning the gap. The CDR3 reads CASSWGLEEETQYF. The CDR3, as DNA: TGCGCCAGCAGCTGGGGGCTCGAAGAGGAGACCCAGTACTTC.

The rearrangement uses TRBV10-3 and TRBJ2-7; D perhaps matches TRBD1 (6 bases). The CDR3 is 12 residues long. Trimming took 8 bases from V and 4 from J, leaving 12 bases between them. CDR1 is ENHRY and CDR2 is SYGVKD in the germline V gene. The chain's CDR3 is CAIGQGRYEQYF. The CDR3 nucleotides are TGTGCCATCGGGCAGGGGAGATACGAGCAGTACTTC.

This chain joins TRBV13 and TRBJ2-3; TRBD2 aligns across 7 bases. Losses at the gene ends were 5 bases for V and 1 base for J; bases not matched to a gene: 9. Germline CDR1 reads PRHDT; CDR2 reads FYEKMQ (reference sequence). The CDR3 length is 16 residues. The CDR3 here is CASSRRIAGGTDTQYF. For the CDR3, the DNA is TGTGCCAGCAGCCGCCGGATTGCGGGGGGCACAGATACGCAGTATTTT.

Concerning this clonotype: At one end the junction does not follow the germline gene, possibly because of a read error. Here the CDR3 reads CASRDVTWELFF. DNA of the CDR3: TGCGCCAGCAGGGACGTCACCTGGGAGCTGTTTTTT. This rearrangement joins TRBV5-1 to TRBJ2-2; D ambiguous. The CDR3 contains 12 residues. Germline assignment: CDR1 SGHRS and CDR2 YFSETQ.

This clonotype was seen a handful of times. V usage is TRBV6-5 and J usage is TRBJ2-3, with D perhaps matching TRBD2 (6 bases). Trimming removed 2 bases at V and 14 bases at J, with 20 bases between. Germline V lookup: CDR1 MNHEY, CDR2 SVGAGI. The CDR3 contains 14 residues. CDR3 loop: CASSYAGRDFPWYF. The CDR3 nucleotides read TGTGCCAGCAGTTACGCGGGCCGGGACTTCCCGTGGTATTTT.

The V and J genes are TRBV25-1 and TRBJ1-1, with no clear D. Trimming cost V 3 bases and J 3 bases, with 11 bases left between them. CDR3 size: 14 residues. Germline assignment: CDR1 MGHDK and CDR2 SYGVNS. The CDR3 nucleotides read TGTGCCAGCAGTGAGTTGGGGATCTACACTGAAGCTTTCTTT. This codes for CASSELGIYTEAFF.

The chain employs TRBV12-3 or TRBV12-4 and TRBJ2-1; no reliable D call. Trimming pared 5 bases from V and 0 bases from J, leaving 8 bases between. The CDR3 has 14 amino acids. The chain's CDR3 is CASSESSSYNEQFF. The CDR3 nucleotides read TGTGCCAGCAGTGAAAGTAGCTCCTACAATGAGCAGTTCTTC.

The chain recombines TRBV4-1 with TRBJ2-7, with 10 positions matching TRBD1. The CDR3 consists of 15 residues. After removal of 5 bases from V and 3 bases from J, the junction contained 7 bases not matched to a gene. Germline CDR1 reads MGHRA; CDR2 reads YSYEKL. This CDR3 is CASSSDRGAHYEQYF. The CDR3 DNA sequence: TGCGCCAGCAGCTCGGACAGGGGGGCCCACTACGAGCAGTACTTC.

Regarding this clonotype: Germline and junction disagree at one end, which may indicate a read error. This chain joins TRBV11-2 and TRBJ2-5; D tentatively fits TRBD1 or TRBD2 (6 bases each). The CDR3 is made up of 13 amino acids. Looked up from germline, CDR1 is SGHAT and CDR2 is FQNNGV. CDR3 sequence: CVSSLEGVGTPSF. CDR3 DNA: TGTGTCAGCAGCTTAGAGGGGGTTGGGACTCCGAGCTTC.

This clonotype was detected ten times or more. The chain recombines TRBV7-2 with TRBJ2-5, with D possibly TRBD1 on 7 matching bases. The CDR3 spans 15 residues. V lost 3 bases and J 1 base, leaving 12 bases between the germline ends. Germline-derived CDR1 and CDR2 are SGHTA and FQGNSA. In nucleotides, the CDR3 is TGTGCCAGCAGCTTGCAGGGGGGCCGCCAAGAGACCCAGTACTTC. Amino acids: CASSLQGGRQETQYF.

In regard to this clonotype: Since a much larger clone is just one base distant, this may be a read error. V and J are TRBV10-3 and TRBJ1-3; D unclear. CDR1 is ENHRY and CDR2 is SYGVKD in the germline V gene. CDR3 length: 14 amino acids. CDR3: CAVSPYLEGNTIYF. The CDR3 DNA reads TGTGCCGTCAGCCCATATCTGGAAGGAAACACCATATATTTT.

This clonotype was observed a handful of times. The chain is built from TRBV4-3 and TRBJ1-6; D perhaps matches TRBD1 (5 bases). The V gene lost 0 bases and the J gene lost 8 bases, with 11 bases spanning the gap. Germline lookup yields CDR1 LGHNA and CDR2 YSLEER. The CDR3 has 15 residues. The CDR3 here is CASSQDAWGDSPLHF. As DNA, the CDR3 is TGCGCCAGCAGCCAAGATGCATGGGGGGATTCACCCCTCCACTTT.

The chain uses TRBV27 and TRBJ2-2; D is possibly TRBD2 (5 bases). Germline V gene lookup returns CDR1 MNHEY and CDR2 SMNVEV (reference sequence). The CDR3 is 14 residues long. Between the trimmed V and J ends, which lost 9 bases and 6 bases, there was a span of 17 bases. The CDR3 sequence: CASAPRGGAGELFF. DNA of the CDR3: TGTGCCAGTGCCCCCCGGGGTGGGGCCGGGGAGCTGTTTTTT.

The chain combines TRBV29-1 with TRBJ2-1; 10 bases are a match to TRBD2. Trimming at V came to 3 bases and at J to 7 bases, leaving 9 bases not matched to a gene. This CDR3 comprises 15 residues. Germline V gene lookup returns CDR1 SQVTM and CDR2 ANQGSEA. The CDR3 DNA sequence: TGCAGCGTTGATCGGGGAGCGGGAGGGTCGAATGAGCAGTTCTTC. Translation gives CSVDRGAGGSNEQFF.

The table lists this clonotype with a few counts. The chain's CDR3 is CAWSEGRMNTEAFF. As DNA, the CDR3 is TGTGCCTGGAGTGAAGGACGGATGAACACTGAAGCTTTCTTT. V is TRBV30 and J is TRBJ1-1; unclear D gene. CDR3 length: 14 amino acids. Germline loops: CDR1 GTSNPN, CDR2 SVGIG (reference sequence). Trimming took off 1 base at V and 0 bases at J, with 9 bases between the two ends.

The J gene is TRBJ2-5, the V gene TRBV7-6; D may be TRBD1 (5 bases). The DNA end is a closer match to TRBJ2-1, so the J assignment may be wrong. CDR3 length: 14 residues. The germline gives CDR1 SGHVS, CDR2 FNYEAQ. DNA of the CDR3: TGTGCCAGCAGCTTATCTACTGCCAGGGATGAGCAGTTCTTC. This gives the protein CASSLSTARDEQFF.

This clonotype was seen only a few times. The chain's CDR3 is CASSHLGLAVGETQYF. The CDR3 DNA reads as TGCGCCAGCAGCCATCTCGGACTAGCGGTAGGGGAGACCCAGTACTTC. The chain couples TRBV4-3 to TRBJ2-5; 10 positions match TRBD2. The CDR3 is 16 residues long. Trimming took 3 bases from V and 5 from J; bases not matched to a gene: 9. CDR1 is LGHNA and CDR2 is YSLEER in the germline V gene.

This clonotype has just a few counts. The chain carries TRBV21-1 and TRBJ1-1; the table's D call TRBD1 went unverified against the DNA. TRBV21-1 is a known pseudogene. The CDR3 totals 16 residues. The CDR3 coding sequence is TGTGCCAGCAGCAGGGGCTTACTCACACCGAACACTGAAGCTTTCTTT. The encoded protein is CASSRGLLTPNTEAFF.

This clonotype showed up just a few times. V is TRBV7-2 and J is TRBJ2-1; possible D gene TRBD1, 6 bases. V was pared by 4 bases and J by 1 base, with 11 bases between. Germline V gene sequence: CDR1 SGHTA, CDR2 FQGNSA. The CDR3 has 15 amino acids. The CDR3 sequence: CASSYRTESYNEQFF. The DNA of the CDR3 is TGTGCCAGCAGCTACCGGACAGAGTCCTACAATGAGCAGTTCTTC.

This clonotype turned up a few times. The J gene is TRBJ2-5, the V gene TRBV5-1, with D perhaps TRBD1 or TRBD2 (6 bases each). The J call is in doubt because the DNA end fits TRBJ2-7 better. The CDR3 totals 17 residues. From germline, CDR1 is SGHRS and CDR2 YFSETQ. The CDR3: CASSSKGGSYAVYEQYF. CDR3 DNA: TGCGCCAGCAGCTCAAAGGGGGGCTCATATGCGGTCTACGAGCAGTACTTC.

The rearrangement joins TRBV20-1 to TRBJ2-1, with D unclear. Trimming stripped 6 bases from V and 1 base from J, with 7 bases between. This CDR3 region has 12 residues. Germline lookup yields CDR1 DFQATT and CDR2 SNEGSKA (reference sequence). This CDR3 reads CSAFGSYNEQFF. As DNA, the CDR3 is TGCAGTGCCTTCGGGTCCTACAATGAGCAGTTCTTC.

This clonotype was seen more than once but under ten times. The V gene is TRBV5-1, the J gene TRBJ1-4; 9 bases fit TRBD1. CDR3 length: 16 residues. Germline V gene data show CDR1 as SGHRS and CDR2 as YFSETQ. V lost 4 bases, J lost 8 bases, and 12 bases stayed unmatched. DNA for the CDR3: TGCGCCAGCAGCCCAACCCCCGGGGACAGGGCCGAAAAACTGTTTTTT. Translation: CASSPTPGDRAEKLFF.

The chain is built from TRBV29-1 and TRBJ2-7, with unresolved D. Trimming took 1 base from V and 2 from J, leaving 6 bases between them. CDR3 length equals 12 residues. Germline V CDR1 and CDR2: SQVTM, ANQGSEA. The CDR3 DNA reads TGCAGCGTTGAAGTTGCGGCCTACGAGCAGTACTTC. Translation gives CSVEVAAYEQYF.

The chain recombines TRBV7-9 with TRBJ1-5; D perhaps matches TRBD1 (5 bases). V was pared by 1 base and J by 2 bases, with 9 bases between. The CDR3 sequence is 15 residues long. The germline V gene encodes CDR1 SEHNR and CDR2 FQNEAQ (reference sequence). This chain's CDR3 is CASSLEGTGNQPQHF. DNA of the CDR3: TGTGCCAGCAGCTTAGAGGGGACCGGCAATCAGCCCCAGCATTTT.

V gene TRBV14 combines with J gene TRBJ2-7; 7 positions match TRBD1. The CDR3 sequence is 14 residues long. V shed 4 bases, J shed 2 bases, and the junction held 5 bases outside the gene matches. CDR1 is SGHDN and CDR2 is FVKESK in the germline V gene. The CDR3 is CASSLTQGPYEQYF. The CDR3 nucleotides are TGTGCCAGCAGCCTCACACAGGGGCCCTACGAGCAGTACTTC.

The gene calls are TRBV12-3 or TRBV12-4 and TRBJ2-5; D is unresolved. Trimming pared 0 bases from V and 4 bases from J, leaving 9 bases between. The CDR3 runs to 14 residues. The CDR3 DNA follows: TGTGCCAGCAGTTTAGCCGCCAGGCCAGAGACCCAGTACTTC. Its protein is CASSLAARPETQYF.

This chain uses TRBV7-2 with TRBJ1-1; the D gene is possibly TRBD1 (5 bases). The CDR3 spans 13 residues. Per germline, CDR1 SGHTA and CDR2 FQGNSA. The V gene lost 1 base and the J gene lost 9 bases, with 12 bases spanning the gap. The DNA for the CDR3 is TGTGCCAGCAGCTTAGTTGCGACAGTTAAAGCTTTCTTT. It is translated as CASSLVATVKAFF.

The CDR3 nucleotides read TGTGCCAGCAGCGGACAGGGAGGCATTCAGTACTTC. It yields the protein CASSGQGGIQYF. V and J are TRBV9 and TRBJ2-4, with D tentatively TRBD1 (7 bases). The CDR3 totals 12 residues. CDR1 and CDR2 from the germline V gene are SGDLS and YYNGEE. V was shortened by 3 bases and J by 9 bases, with 10 bases between the two germline ends. Variable domain in full (rest from reference TRBV9 and TRBJ2-4): DSGVTQTPKHLITATGQRVTLRCSPRSGDLSVYWYQQSLDQGLQFLIQYYNGEERAKGNILERFSAQQFPDLHSELNLSSLELGDSALYFCASSGQGGIQYFGAGTRLSVL.

This clonotype was found a few times. The chain uses TRBV29-1 and TRBJ2-5; 8 bases are a match to TRBD2. The J call may not be correct, given that the DNA end is closer to TRBJ2-1. The V gene's germline CDR1 is SQVTM and CDR2 ANQGSEA. CDR3 size: 16 residues. In DNA, the CDR3 is TGCAGCGTTGACGGGAGGGCCAATCTAATTAACAATGAGCAGTTCTTC. It translates to CSVDGRANLINNEQFF.

This chain uses TRBV4-2 with TRBJ1-6; 10 positions agree with TRBD1. The CDR3 spans 16 residues. Germline V gene lookup returns CDR1 LGHNA and CDR2 YNFKEQ. Trimming at V came to 1 base and at J to 7 bases, leaving 4 bases not matched to a gene. The CDR3 protein is CASSQVPGQGNSPLHF. The DNA of the CDR3 is TGTGCCAGCAGCCAAGTCCCGGGACAGGGGAATTCACCCCTCCACTTT.

This clonotype has only a few counts. The DNA for the CDR3 is TGTGCCAGCAGCGTAGGGGAGACTGTAGGTCCCGGGGAGCTGTTTTTT. This codes for CASSVGETVGPGELFF. This chain connects TRBV9 to TRBJ2-2, with a tentative D call TRBD2 (5 bases). The V end was cut by 0 bases, the J end by 6 bases, with 15 bases between. Germline CDR1 is SGDLS and CDR2 is YYNGEE. The length of the CDR3 is 16 residues.

The gene calls are TRBV20-1 and TRBJ2-3, with D unresolved. Deletions cut 2 bases from V and 2 bases from J, with 8 bases between. Germline V gene data show CDR1 as DFQATT and CDR2 as SNEGSKA (reference sequence). The CDR3 extends over 13 amino acids. CDR3 in amino acids: CSARPGFTDTQYF. For the CDR3, the DNA is TGCAGTGCTAGACCCGGTTTCACAGATACGCAGTATTTT.